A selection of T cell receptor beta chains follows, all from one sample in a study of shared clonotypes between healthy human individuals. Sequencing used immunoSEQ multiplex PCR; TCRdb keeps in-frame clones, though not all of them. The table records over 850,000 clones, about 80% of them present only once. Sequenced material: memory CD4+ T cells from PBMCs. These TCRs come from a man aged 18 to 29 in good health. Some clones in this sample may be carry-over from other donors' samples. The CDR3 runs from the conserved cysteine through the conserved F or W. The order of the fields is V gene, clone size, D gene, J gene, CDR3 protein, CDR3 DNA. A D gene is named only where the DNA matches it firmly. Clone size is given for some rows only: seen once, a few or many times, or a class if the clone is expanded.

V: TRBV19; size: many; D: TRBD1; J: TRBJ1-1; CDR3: CASLTRTGSDMNTEAFF; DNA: TGTGCCAGCTTGACACGGACAGGGTCCGACATGAACACTGAAGCTTTCTTT
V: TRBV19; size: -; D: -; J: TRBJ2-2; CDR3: CASSTTRLGDTGELFF; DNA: TGTGCCAGTAGTACTACTAGACTGGGCGACACCGGGGAGCTGTTTTTT
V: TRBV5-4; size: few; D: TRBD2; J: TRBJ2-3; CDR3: CASSSGLAGDTQYF; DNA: TGTGCCAGCAGCTCTGGACTAGCGGGGGATACGCAGTATTTT
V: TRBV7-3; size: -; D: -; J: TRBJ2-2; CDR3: CASSSRGPGELFF; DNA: TGTGCCAGCAGCTCCAGGGGTCCCGGGGAGCTGTTTTTT
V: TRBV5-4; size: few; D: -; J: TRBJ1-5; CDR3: CASSFVLRGWRQPQHF; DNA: TGTGCCAGCAGCTTTGTTCTCAGGGGATGGCGTCAGCCCCAGCATTTT
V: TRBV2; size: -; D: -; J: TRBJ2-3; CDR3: CASSDAGTTDTQYF; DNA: TGTGCCAGCAGTGACGCGGGGACTACAGATACGCAGTATTTT
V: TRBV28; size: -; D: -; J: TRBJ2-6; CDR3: CASSLSTGIVISGANVLTF; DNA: TGTGCCAGCAGTTTATCGACAGGCATCGTCATCTCTGGGGCCAACGTCCTGACTTTC
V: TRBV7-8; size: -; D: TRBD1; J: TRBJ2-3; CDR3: CASSLTGGATDTQYF; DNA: TGTGCCAGCAGCCTAACAGGGGGCGCGACAGATACGCAGTATTTT
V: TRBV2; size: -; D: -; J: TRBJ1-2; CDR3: CASSDAANYGYTF; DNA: TGTGCCAGCAGTGACGCGGCTAACTATGGCTACACCTTC
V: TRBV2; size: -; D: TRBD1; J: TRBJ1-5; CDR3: CASSGTGGQPQHF; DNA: TGTGCCAGCAGTGGGACAGGGGGACAGCCCCAGCATTTT
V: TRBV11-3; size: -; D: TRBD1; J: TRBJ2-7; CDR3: CASSLGTGPYEQYF; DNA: TGTGCCAGCAGCCTTGGGACAGGGCCCTACGAGCAGTACTTC
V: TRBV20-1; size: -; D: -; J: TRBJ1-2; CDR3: CSASGQRGYTF; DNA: TGCAGTGCTAGCGGACAGCGAGGCTACACCTTC
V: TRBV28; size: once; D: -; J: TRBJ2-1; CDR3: CASSTLGQDYNEQFF; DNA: TGTGCCAGCAGTACCTTGGGACAAGACTACAATGAGCAGTTCTTC
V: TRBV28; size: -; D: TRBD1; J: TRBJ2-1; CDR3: CASSLSGQGKNEQFF; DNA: TGTGCCAGCAGTTTATCTGGACAGGGTAAGAATGAGCAGTTCTTC
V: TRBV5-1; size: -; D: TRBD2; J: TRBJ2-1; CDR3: CASSLAAGTTNEQFF; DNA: TGCGCCAGCAGCTTGGCAGCGGGGACTACCAATGAGCAGTTCTTC
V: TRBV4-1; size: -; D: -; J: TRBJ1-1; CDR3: CASSQNRPGTEAFF; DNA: TGCGCCAGCAGCCAAAACCGGCCGGGCACTGAAGCTTTCTTT
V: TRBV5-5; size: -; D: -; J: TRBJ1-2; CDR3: CASSFLQTGYGYTF; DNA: TGTGCCAGCAGCTTTCTTCAGACGGGATATGGCTACACCTTC
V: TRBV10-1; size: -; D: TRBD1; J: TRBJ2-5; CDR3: CASSGQGQETQYF; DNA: TGCGCCAGCAGTGGACAGGGCCAAGAGACCCAGTACTTC
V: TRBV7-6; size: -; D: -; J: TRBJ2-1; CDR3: CASSSQGSGNEQFF; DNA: TGTGCCAGCAGCTCTCAGGGTTCGGGCAATGAGCAGTTCTTC
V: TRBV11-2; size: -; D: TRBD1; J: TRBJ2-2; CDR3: CASSFTNTGVGELFF; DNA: TGTGCCAGCAGCTTTACTAACACAGGGGTCGGGGAGCTGTTTTTT
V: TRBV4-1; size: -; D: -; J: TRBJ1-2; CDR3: CASRARYGYTF; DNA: TGCGCCAGCAGGGCTAGGTATGGCTACACCTTC
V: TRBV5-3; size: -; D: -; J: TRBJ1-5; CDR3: CARSLVRGPNQPQHF; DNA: TGTGCCAGAAGCTTGGTGCGGGGACCCAATCAGCCCCAGCATTTT
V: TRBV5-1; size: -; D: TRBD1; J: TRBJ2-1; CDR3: CASSLVTGEYNEQFF; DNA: TGCGCCAGCAGCTTGGTAACAGGGGAGTACAATGAGCAGTTCTTC
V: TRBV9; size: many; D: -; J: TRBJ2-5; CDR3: CASSVGSTADWETQYF; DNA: TGTGCCAGCAGCGTTGGGAGTACCGCGGACTGGGAGACCCAGTACTTC